This T cell receptor beta chain was sequenced during a study of a mutant IDH1 vaccine in newly diagnosed glioma. For the study at large: Vaccines were begun 4-6 weeks after radiotherapy alone, or with temozolomide cycles. Receipt of radiotherapy, temozolomide, or both preceded the study, and most received both.

Generated by immunoSEQ multiplex PCR, the TCRdb table keeps only in-frame clones and is missing some. Among roughly 50,000 clones listed, approximately 80% were seen once. There are 15 residues in the CDR3. The V gene lost 6 bases and the J gene lost 2 bases, with 13 bases spanning the gap. Germline V lookup: CDR1 MNHNS, CDR2 SASEGT. Specified time point: week 47, end of study. Every vaccination contained 300 ug of the mutant IDH1 20-mer peptide and was paired with topical imiquimod. A word on this clone: Its antigen is not known.

The J gene is TRBJ1-4, the V gene TRBV6-1, with unresolved D. This TCR was recovered from a woman between 40 and 55 years old with glioma. Some clones in this sample may be carry-over from other donors' samples. The source was PBMCs, collected from a glioma patient whose treatment included an IDH1 peptide vaccine. CDR3 coding DNA: TGTGCCAGCAGGCGCGAATTTGGGACTAATGAAAAACTGTTTTTT. Translating gives CASRREFGTNEKLFF.